The 12 T cell receptor beta chains listed next were all sequenced from one sample in a study of cytomegalovirus exposure and HLA in healthy donors. The PCR used 60 Vbeta and 13 Jbeta primers. Profiling relied on immunoSEQ multiplex PCR, and the TCRdb table lists in-frame clones only, not all of them. The sample includes about 60,000 clones, 65% to 80% of them seen just once. Sequencing used PBMCs. These receptors originate from a woman aged 25 to 39 in good health and CMV-seronegative.

The V and J genes are TRBV6-5 and TRBJ1-5; the D is unclear. The CDR3 is 15 amino acids. The germline V gene has CDR1 MNHEY and CDR2 SVGAGI. The germline V and J ends were trimmed by 5 bases and 4 bases, with 15 bases remaining between them. CDR3 residues: CASSPRGGLNQPQHF. CDR3 sequence (DNA): TGTGCCAGCAGTCCCCGGGGAGGGCTAAATCAGCCCCAGCATTTT.

Only a few counts were recorded for this clone. The chain is built from TRBV18 and TRBJ2-5; TRBD2 matches at 9 bases. CDR1 is KGHSH, CDR2 LQKENI, per germline. The CDR3 is 17 residues long. V shed 3 bases, J shed 3 bases, and the junction held 11 bases outside the gene matches. CDR3 DNA sequence: TGTGCCAGCTCACCTTATTCTAGCGGGAAGGGTGAAGAGACCCAGTACTTC. The encoded protein is CASSPYSSGKGEETQYF. Full variable domain (remainder filled in from reference TRBV18 and TRBJ2-5): NAGVMQNPRHLVRRRGQEARLRCSPMKGHSHVYWYRQLPEEGLKFMVYLQKENIIDESGMPKERFSAEFPKEGPSILRIQQVVRGDSAAYFCASSPYSSGKGEETQYFGPGTRLLVL.

V is TRBV19 and J is TRBJ1-5; 7 nucleotides line up with TRBD1. CDR3 length equals 15 residues. V trimming: 1 base; J trimming: 7 bases; junction bases outside the gene matches: 7. CDR1 LNHDA and CDR2 SQIVND come from the germline V gene (reference sequence). This CDR3 reads CASSIVAGGGQPQHF. The CDR3 nucleotides read TGTGCCAGTAGTATAGTGGCAGGGGGTGGGCAGCCCCAGCATTTT.

The chain joins TRBV14 to TRBJ2-5, with D possibly TRBD1 on 6 matching bases. Trimming stripped 5 bases from V and 5 bases from J, with 21 bases between. CDR3 length equals 16 residues. Germline V gene sequence: CDR1 SGHDN, CDR2 FVKESK. CDR3 in amino acids: CASSKTRDKGIETQYF. In DNA form, the CDR3 reads TGTGCCAGCAGCAAGACCCGGGACAAAGGTATCGAGACCCAGTACTTC. The full variable domain, its missing parts supplied by reference TRBV14 and TRBJ2-5, is EAGVTQFPSHSVIEKGQTVTLRCDPISGHDNLYWYRRVMGKEIKFLLHFVKESKQDESGMPNNRFLAERTGGTYSTLKVQPAELEDSGVYFCASSKTRDKGIETQYFGPGTRLLVL.

V is TRBV9 and J is TRBJ2-5, with D hard to call. The CDR3 loop spans 14 amino acids. V dropped 3 bases and J dropped 2 bases, with 11 bases sitting between them. Germline V CDR1 and CDR2: SGDLS, YYNGEE. CDR3 bases: TGTGCCAGCAGCGCTTTTGACGGGCAAGAGACCCAGTACTTC. It is translated as CASSAFDGQETQYF.

The chain carries TRBV6-5 and TRBJ1-1, with 9 bases fitting TRBD1. Trimming took 2 bases from V and 3 from J; bases not matched to a gene: 4. The germline CDR1 and CDR2 sequences are MNHEY and SVGAGI. The CDR3 runs to 15 residues. CDR3 coding DNA: TGTGCCAGCAGTTACCGGACAGGGGCCCACACTGAAGCTTTCTTT. Its protein product is CASSYRTGAHTEAFF.

This clone was observed a single time. This sequence joins TRBV30 and TRBJ1-3; TRBD1 might be the D (6 bases). The length of the CDR3 is 16 residues. The V gene lost 1 base and the J gene lost 0 bases, with 13 bases spanning the gap. Germline loops: CDR1 GTSNPN, CDR2 SVGIG (reference sequence). The CDR3 sequence is CAWSGEDRVSGNTIYF. The DNA for the CDR3 is TGTGCCTGGAGTGGAGAGGACAGAGTCTCTGGAAACACCATATATTTT.

This clone was recorded a few times. The rearrangement links TRBV25-1 to TRBJ1-4; D possibly corresponds to TRBD1 (5 bases). This CDR3 is built from 11 residues. V gave up 6 bases and J gave up 13 bases, with 12 bases separating them. Germline V gene lookup returns CDR1 MGHDK and CDR2 SYGVNS. CDR3 residues: CASRSGGGLFF. CDR3 nucleotides: TGTGCCAGCAGGTCCGGGGGGGGACTGTTTTTT.

The chain combines TRBV10-1 with TRBJ2-1; D is possibly TRBD1 (5 bases). The CDR3 contains 13 residues. V shed 6 bases and J shed 5 bases, with 11 bases lying between them. In germline, CDR1 is WNHNN, CDR2 SYGVQD (reference sequence). DNA for the CDR3: TGCGCCAGCAGCGCCGACAGTAACAATGAGCAGTTCTTC. The encoded protein is CASSADSNNEQFF.

The V call is TRBV9, the J call TRBJ1-2, with 8 bases fitting TRBD1. The CDR3 sequence is 15 residues long. Germline V gene data show CDR1 as SGDLS and CDR2 as YYNGEE. The V segment lost 0 bases and the J segment 8 bases; nucleotides outside the gene matches: 9. In DNA form, the CDR3 reads TGTGCCAGCAGCGTAGGGACAGGGTCGACGACAGGCTACACCTTC. It codes for CASSVGTGSTTGYTF.

To note about this clone: This sample includes further DNA sequences coding for the same CDR3. This sequence joins TRBV6-7 and TRBJ2-7; 14 bases match TRBD2. TRBV6-7 is an ORF, with its function uncertain. Trimming cost V 11 bases and J 7 bases; bases outside gene matches: 10. The CDR3 consists of 14 residues. DNA of the CDR3: TGTGCCGGACAGGGACTAGCGGGAGTGGAGGAGCAGTACGTC. This gives the protein CAGQGLAGVEEQYV.

The chain uses TRBV4-3 and TRBJ2-2; tentative D call: TRBD1 (6 bases). This CDR3 contains 12 residues. V dropped 5 bases and J dropped 8 bases, with 9 bases sitting between them. Germline values: CDR1 LGHNA, CDR2 YSLEER. CDR3 in DNA: TGCGCCAGCAGCTTCGACAGGGGGGAGCTGTTTTTT. Its protein product is CASSFDRGELFF.